The subject of this entry is one TCR beta chain. Its antigen is as yet unknown. This sample was included in a study of T cell responses to AZD1222 COVID-19 vaccine. Study-level points and caveats: There were repertoire samples only from the period after the peak T cell response. Rises in breadth and depth of Spike-specific TCRs came after two AZD1222 doses.

The CDR3 loop spans 15 amino acids. Germline V gene sequence: CDR1 LNHDA, CDR2 SQIVND (reference sequence). Trimming left V 5 bases short and J 1 base short, with 11 bases between. Pooling covered second doses at about 4 or about 12 weeks. Sequencing used immunoSEQ multiplex PCR; TCRdb keeps in-frame clones, though not all of them. The sample gives 75,000 to 95,000 clones, 85% of which show up once; roughly 4.7% is in the top ten. The chain has TRBV19 and TRBJ2-2, with a tentative D call TRBD2 (5 bases). Sample: peripheral blood, taken 28 days after the second AZD1222 dose. This TCR was recovered from an adult who received the AZD1222 COVID-19 vaccine. The CDR3 nucleotides read TGTGCCAGTAGTCCGTACGGGAAGAACACCGGGGAGCTGTTTTTT. Its protein product is CASSPYGKNTGELFF.